This TCR beta chain originates from a study of shared clonotypes between healthy human individuals (TCRdb year 2020). A note on the overall study: The cohort included three men and a couple of women between 18 and 49 years of age. Per donor, leukapheresis produced somewhere between about 0.94 and 9 billion PBMCs. Libraries were prepared and TCR repertoires were sequenced by different laboratories using diverse techniques, in order to increase sequencing depth and limit assay-specific biases. To estimate repertoire size and how much clonotype sharing occurs between individuals, the study deeply sequenced the blood TCR repertoires of about five healthy adults. For each donor, CD4 naive and CD4 memory were each run on three plates, CD8 naive on two plates, and CD8 memory on one plate.

The full study reports these points: Sampling was restricted to blood, and TCR repertoires in tissues likely differ from the TCR repertoires found in blood. Naive subsets generally had larger estimated clonotype richness than memory subsets. Higher generation probabilities were observed for clonotypes shared by all four sorted-subset donors than for non-shared clonotypes. Because the study included a small number of donors, the genetic and exposure-history diversity represented was limited. When a handful of donors were compared, the shared fraction of clonotypes was roughly 5% for naive CD4, around 3.5% for naive CD8, roughly 2.5% for memory CD4, and about 0.36% for memory CD8. Even with the large sequencing depth, rarefaction of the sorted-subset datasets indicated that sequencing was incomplete. Pairwise subsampling led to the expectation that sequencing depth would affect the degree of clonotype sharing among donors.

Details on this clone: Its antigen is currently not known. No much larger clone exists at a distance of one base, and base qualities are not known.

The donors were healthy, HIV-negative adults with no recently reported acute infections or vaccinations. Every donor was a Caucasian adult residing in Nashville, Tennessee, USA. CD4+ T cells were enriched through magnetic negative selection, after which naive cells were positively selected on CD45RA and the remaining negative fraction served as the memory subset. Blood was collected by leukapheresis, and PBMCs were isolated by Ficoll-Histopaque density gradient centrifugation and then cryopreserved in liquid nitrogen vapor phase. Analytical flow cytometry was used to check the purity and quantity of every magnetically sorted T cell population. Each sorted fraction had its genomic DNA isolated and then quantified by UV absorbance on a Nanodrop 2000c. Using the deep immunoSEQ assay, TCR CDR3 regions were amplified from genomic DNA by multiplex PCR. For each cell subset, the extracted genomic DNA was distributed evenly across all wells of several immunoSEQ 96-well plates, and each plate served as one replicate. For sorted subsets, each replicate PCR was loaded with roughly 200 ng genomic DNA, equivalent to approximately 27,000 T cell genomes. Purified libraries were measured with a Qubit 3.0 fluorometer, size-checked on a Bioanalyzer 2100, and measured again with the KAPA Library Quantification kit. Each immunoSEQ 96-well plate was sequenced on its own single-read 150-cycle Illumina NextSeq 550 flow cell. The authors' analysis ran thus. The immunoSEQ output contained only junctional sequences without quality scores, so filtering could not match that applied to full-length reads. Sequences were annotated with PyIR, a Python wrapper for IgBLAST v1.9, using IMGT germline references to assign V/J genes and CDR3. Any read was removed if the V/J assignment was weak (E-value above 1e-6), the CDR3 was missing, or the read contained stop codons, out-of-frame junctions, or ambiguous translated residues. A V3J clonotype was defined by an identical inferred V gene, J gene, and CDR3 amino acid sequence. The percentage overlap between two repertoires was calculated by dividing the number of shared unique clonotypes by the size of the smaller repertoire. Repertoire richness was assessed with RTK rarefaction, the Chao1 estimator, and Recon v2.1 estimates of unobserved clonotypes. For all TCRbeta clonotypes obtained by the gDNA method from a handful of donors, generation probabilities were computed with OLGA. Entries here come from immuneACCESS through TCRdb and include only in-frame sequences with V and J called. Some clones fail to appear in such tables; in the studies checked, an unresolved V gene covers under half of the shortfall, and the cause of the remainder is unknown. D and trimming come from the DNA, and the V and J calls and clone size come from that table. In all, the sample holds about 2.3 million clones, and more than 85% of those were seen once. The ten largest make up about 0.37% of the sample.

The receptor comes from a man younger than 30 in good health. Some clones in this sample may be carry-over from other donors' samples. Sequencing was performed on naive CD4+ T cells from PBMCs. The cell subset or site label, read with the paper, signifies: CD45RA+ positively selected.

The CDR3 region has the sequence CAISGTDAINTIYF. The nucleotide sequence is TGTGCCATCAGCGGGACAGACGCCATAAACACCATATATTTT. The V and J segments used are TRBV10-3 and TRBJ1-3, and 7 bases in between align with TRBD1. Trimmed from V: 6 bases; trimmed from J: 6 bases; junction bases lacking a gene match: 8. Sequences ENHRY (CDR1) and SYGVKD (CDR2) are obtained from the germline V gene. Measured from the cysteine to the phenylalanine, the CDR3 is 14 residues long. The sequence is cut down to CDR3 DNA, 42 bases in frame from base 1.